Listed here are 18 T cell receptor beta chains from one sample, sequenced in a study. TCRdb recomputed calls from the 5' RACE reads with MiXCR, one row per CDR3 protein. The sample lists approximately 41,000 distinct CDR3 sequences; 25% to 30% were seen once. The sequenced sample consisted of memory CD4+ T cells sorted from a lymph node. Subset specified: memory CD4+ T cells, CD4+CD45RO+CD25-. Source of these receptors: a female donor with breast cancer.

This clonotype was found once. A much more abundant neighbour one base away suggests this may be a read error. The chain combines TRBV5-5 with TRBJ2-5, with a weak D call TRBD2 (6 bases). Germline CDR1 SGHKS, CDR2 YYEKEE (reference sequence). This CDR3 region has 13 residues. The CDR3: CACSLLAGETQYF. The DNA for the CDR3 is TGTGCCTGCAGCCTGTTGGCGGGGGAGACCCAGTACTTC.

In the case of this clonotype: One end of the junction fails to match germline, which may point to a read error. In nucleotides, the CDR3 is TGCGCCAGCAGCTTGGGTATTTACAATGAGCAGCTCTTC. Translating gives CASSLGIYNEQLF. This chain links TRBV5-1 with TRBJ2-1; D unresolved. Germline CDR1 SGHRS, CDR2 YFSETQ. There are 13 residues in the CDR3.

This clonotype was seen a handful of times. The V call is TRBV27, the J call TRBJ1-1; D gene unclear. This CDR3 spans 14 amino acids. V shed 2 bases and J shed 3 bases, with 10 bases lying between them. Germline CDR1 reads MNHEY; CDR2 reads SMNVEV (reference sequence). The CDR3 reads CASSLGITDTEAFF. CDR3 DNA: TGTGCCAGCAGTTTAGGCATTACTGACACTGAAGCTTTCTTT.

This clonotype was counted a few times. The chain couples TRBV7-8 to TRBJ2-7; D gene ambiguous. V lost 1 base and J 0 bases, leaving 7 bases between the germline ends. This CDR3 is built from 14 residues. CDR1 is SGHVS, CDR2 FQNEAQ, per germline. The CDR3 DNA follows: TGTGCCAGCAGCTTAGTCAGGAACTCCTACGAGCAGTACTTC. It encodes CASSLVRNSYEQYF.

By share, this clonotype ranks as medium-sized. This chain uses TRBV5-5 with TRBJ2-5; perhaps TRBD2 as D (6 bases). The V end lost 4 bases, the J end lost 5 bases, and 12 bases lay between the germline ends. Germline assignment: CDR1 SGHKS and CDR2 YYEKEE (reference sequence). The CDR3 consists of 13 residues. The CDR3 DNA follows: TGTGCCAGCAGCCTGTTGGCGGGGGAGACCCAGTACTTC. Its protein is CASSLLAGETQYF. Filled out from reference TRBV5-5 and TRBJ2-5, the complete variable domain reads DAGVTQSPTHLIKTRGQQVTLRCSPISGHKSVSWYQQVLGQGPQFIFQYYEKEERGRGNFPDRFSARQFPNYSSELNVNALLLGDSALYLCASSLLAGETQYFGPGTRLLVL.

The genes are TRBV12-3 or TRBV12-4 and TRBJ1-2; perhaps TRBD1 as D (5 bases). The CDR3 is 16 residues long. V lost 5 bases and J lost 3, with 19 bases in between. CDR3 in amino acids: CASSPRRVSGYYGYTF. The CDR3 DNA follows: TGTGCCAGCAGTCCTCGCCGGGTTTCAGGGTACTATGGCTACACCTTC.

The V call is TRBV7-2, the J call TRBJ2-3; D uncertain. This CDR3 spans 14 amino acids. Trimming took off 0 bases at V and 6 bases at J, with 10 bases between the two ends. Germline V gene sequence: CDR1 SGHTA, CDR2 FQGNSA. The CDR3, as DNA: TGTGCCAGCAGCTTAGCCCCGAAGATGGATACGCAGTATTTT. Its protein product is CASSLAPKMDTQYF.

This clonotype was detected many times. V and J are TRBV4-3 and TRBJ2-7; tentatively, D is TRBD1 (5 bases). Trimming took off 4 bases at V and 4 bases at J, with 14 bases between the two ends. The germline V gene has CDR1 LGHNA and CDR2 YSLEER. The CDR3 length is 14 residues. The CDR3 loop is CASSRARQGYEQYF. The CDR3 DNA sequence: TGCGCCAGCAGCCGGGCTCGGCAGGGTTACGAGCAGTACTTC.

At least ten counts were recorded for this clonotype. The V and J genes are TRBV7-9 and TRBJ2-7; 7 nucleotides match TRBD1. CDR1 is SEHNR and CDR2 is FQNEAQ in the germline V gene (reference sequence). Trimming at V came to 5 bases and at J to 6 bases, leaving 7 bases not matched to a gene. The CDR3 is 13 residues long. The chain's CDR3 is CASSIDRVAEQYF. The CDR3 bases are TGTGCCAGCAGCATCGACAGGGTAGCCGAGCAGTACTTC.

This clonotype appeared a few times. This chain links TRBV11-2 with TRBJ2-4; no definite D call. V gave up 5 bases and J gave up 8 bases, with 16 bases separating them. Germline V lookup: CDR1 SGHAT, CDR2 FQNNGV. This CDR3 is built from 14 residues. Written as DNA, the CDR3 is TGTGCCAGCAGCCCAGCCGGGTCGATAGACATTCAGTACTTC. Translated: CASSPAGSIDIQYF.

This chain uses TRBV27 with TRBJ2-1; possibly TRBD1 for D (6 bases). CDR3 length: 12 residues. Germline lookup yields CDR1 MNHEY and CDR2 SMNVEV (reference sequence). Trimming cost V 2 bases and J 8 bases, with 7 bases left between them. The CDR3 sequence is CASSLKGDEQFF. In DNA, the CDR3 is TGTGCCAGCAGTTTAAAGGGGGATGAGCAGTTCTTC.

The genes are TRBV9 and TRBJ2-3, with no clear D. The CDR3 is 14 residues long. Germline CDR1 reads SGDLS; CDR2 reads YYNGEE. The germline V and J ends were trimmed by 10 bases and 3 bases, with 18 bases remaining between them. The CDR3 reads CAYSERSRTDTQYF. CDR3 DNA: TGTGCCTACAGCGAAAGAAGTAGGACAGATACGCAGTATTTT.

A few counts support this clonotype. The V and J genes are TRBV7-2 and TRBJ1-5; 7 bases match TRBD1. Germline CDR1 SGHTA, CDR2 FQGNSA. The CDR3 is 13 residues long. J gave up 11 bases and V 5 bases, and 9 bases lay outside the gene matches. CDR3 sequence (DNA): TGTGCCAGCAGCGGCCAAGGTCAGGGGGCCCAGCATTTT. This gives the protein CASSGQGQGAQHF.

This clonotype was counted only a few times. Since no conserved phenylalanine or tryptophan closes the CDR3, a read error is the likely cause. CDR3 sequence (DNA): TGTGCCAGCGCGCAGGGGGTGGCGTTCACAGATACGCAGTATCTT. Its protein is CASAQGVAFTDTQYL. The chain joins TRBV7-8 to TRBJ2-3; 7 positions agree with TRBD1. In germline, CDR1 is SGHVS, CDR2 FQNEAQ. The V segment lost 8 bases and the J segment 2 bases; nucleotides outside the gene matches: 10. The CDR3 spans 15 residues.

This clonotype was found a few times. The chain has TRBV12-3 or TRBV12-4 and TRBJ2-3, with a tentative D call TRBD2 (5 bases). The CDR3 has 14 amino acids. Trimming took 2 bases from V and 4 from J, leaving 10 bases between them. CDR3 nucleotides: TGTGCCAGCAGTTTACTTGGAGGCGCAGATACGCAGTATTTT. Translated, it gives CASSLLGGADTQYF.

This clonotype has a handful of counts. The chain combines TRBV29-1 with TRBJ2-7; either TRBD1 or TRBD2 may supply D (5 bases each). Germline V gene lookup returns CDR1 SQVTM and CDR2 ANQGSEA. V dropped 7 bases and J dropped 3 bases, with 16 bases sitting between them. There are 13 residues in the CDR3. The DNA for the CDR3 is TGCAGCGCTCTCACAGGACTTAACTACGAGCAGTACTTC. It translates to CSALTGLNYEQYF.

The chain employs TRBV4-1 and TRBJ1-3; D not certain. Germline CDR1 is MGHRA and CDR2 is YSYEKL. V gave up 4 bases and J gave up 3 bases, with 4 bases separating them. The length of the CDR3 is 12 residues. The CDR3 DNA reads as TGCGCCAGCAGCCGTGGTGGAAACACCATATATTTT. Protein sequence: CASSRGGNTIYF.

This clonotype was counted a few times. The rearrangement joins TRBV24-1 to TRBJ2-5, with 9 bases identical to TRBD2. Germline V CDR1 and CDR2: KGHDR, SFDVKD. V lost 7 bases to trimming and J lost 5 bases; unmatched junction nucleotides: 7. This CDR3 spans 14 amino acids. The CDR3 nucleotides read TGTGCCACCAGGGCTAGCGGGACCGTGGAGACCCAGTACTTC. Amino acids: CATRASGTVETQYF.